Described below is a single TCR beta chain sequence and its context. What it recognizes is unknown. The data stem from a study of CD8+CD57+ T cells in acquired aplastic anemia. Whole-study findings and limits: Overlap between patients and controls comprised some 31 CD8+ CDR3 sequences.

By flow cytometry, patients selected for sequencing had shown an expansion of CD8+CD57+ cells. V shed 1 base and J 0 bases; nucleotides not matched to a gene: 15. Germline CDR1 is SGHAT and CDR2 is FQDESV (reference sequence). The CDR3 totals 20 residues. Genomic DNA, the template, was used for profiling of the TCR beta VDJ and CDR3. TCRdb redid the calling of the reads with MiXCR, one entry per CDR3 protein. The sample has some 200,000 distinct CDR3 sequences, around 45% seen once. This TCR was recovered from a human donor with aplastic anemia. What was sequenced was sorted CD4+, CD8+, or CD8+CD57+ T cells (not recorded which) from PBMCs. The V gene is TRBV11-1, the J gene TRBJ2-1; 7 positions agree with TRBD2. CDR3 residues: CASSLGMGKSGKGSYNEQFF. In nucleotides, the CDR3 is TGTGCCAGCAGCTTAGGTATGGGGAAGAGCGGGAAAGGCTCCTACAATGAGCAGTTCTTC.